A selection of T cell receptor beta chains follows, all from one sample in a study of blood T cell repertoires in COVID-19. The method was immunoSEQ multiplex PCR; TCRdb's version includes in-frame clones alone and lacks a portion of them. This table holds some 130,000 clones, about four fifths found once. Sequencing was carried out using peripheral blood. The receptors originated from a man between 35 and 55 years old with active or convalescent COVID-19. CDR3s include the opening cysteine and the closing phenylalanine or tryptophan. A D gene is named only where the DNA matches it firmly. Expanded clones are given a class, and other clones once, few, many or no size at all.

>TRBV14|once|TRBD1|TRBJ1-6
TGTGCCAGCAGCCAAGGGAGTGTTTCCCGACAGGGACCCTATAATTCACCCCTCCACTTT
CASSQGSVSRQGPYNSPLHF
>TRBV30|NA|NA|TRBJ2-1
TGTGCCTGGAGCGGGGGATCCAATGAGCAGTTCTTC
CAWSGGSNEQFF
>TRBV6-5|NA|TRBD1|TRBJ1-2
TGTGCCACAGGGGGGAACTATGGCTACACCTTC
CATGGNYGYTF
>TRBV5-1|once|NA|TRBJ1-1
TGCGCCAGCAGTTTTACAGGGAACACTGAAGCTTTCTTT
CASSFTGNTEAFF
>TRBV14|NA|TRBD2|TRBJ2-3
TGTGCCAGCAGCCAAGGGGTAGCGGGGGCCACAGATACGCAGTATTTT
CASSQGVAGATDTQYF
>TRBV3-1/TRBV3-2|once|NA|TRBJ2-3
TGTGCCAGCAGCCATCGGGGAGATACGCAGTATTTT
CASSHRGDTQYF
>TRBV10-3|NA|NA|TRBJ2-5
TGTGCCATCTGGGAGTTGGGCGAGACCCAGTACTTC
CAIWELGETQYF
>TRBV7-9|NA|TRBD1|TRBJ2-3
TGTGCCAGCGCAGGACAGGGGCCCTCAGATACGCAGTATTTT
CASAGQGPSDTQYF
>TRBV5-5|few|TRBD1|TRBJ1-6
TGTGCCAGCACCATAAGGGGACAGGGAAATTCACCCCTCCACTTT
CASTIRGQGNSPLHF
>TRBV5-4|few|NA|TRBJ2-2
TGTGCCAGCAGCCCCAGGGGAGGGGCCGACACCGGGGAGCTGTTTTTT
CASSPRGGADTGELFF
>TRBV6-5|NA|NA|TRBJ1-3
TGTGCCAGCAGCGCCACAGGTGGGGGAAACACCATATATTTT
CASSATGGGNTIYF
>TRBV30|NA|NA|TRBJ2-5
TGTGCCTGGAGACAACCGGGATTACAAGAGACCCAGTACTTC
CAWRQPGLQETQYF
>TRBV11-3|NA|TRBD2|TRBJ2-3
TGTGCCAGCAGCTCGGGGGGGTCCACAGATACGCAGTATTTT
CASSSGGSTDTQYF
>TRBV5-8|NA|NA|TRBJ2-6
TGTGCCAGCAGCCCCAGGGCAGGTCCCTTGGGGGCCAACGTCCTGACTTTC
CASSPRAGPLGANVLTF
>TRBV19|NA|NA|TRBJ1-2
TGTGCCAGTAGACCCTCAGGGACTTCTAACTATGGCTACACCTTC
CASRPSGTSNYGYTF
>TRBV7-2|NA|NA|TRBJ2-3
TGTGCCAGCAGCCCCTATCTAGATACGCAGTATTTT
CASSPYLDTQYF
>TRBV12-3/TRBV12-4|once|NA|TRBJ1-5
TGTGCCAGCAGTCTAAGGTCTCGGGCCCAGCATTTT
CASSLRSRAQHF
>TRBV11-3|many|NA|TRBJ2-1
TGTGCCAGCAGCGTAAGGTCCGGGTCATTAGAGCAGTTCTTC
CASSVRSGSLEQFF
>TRBV6-5|NA|NA|TRBJ1-2
TGTGCCAGCAGTTACTCCCCAGGGCAGGGGAACTATGGCTACACCTTC
CASSYSPGQGNYGYTF
>TRBV9|NA|NA|TRBJ1-1
TGTGCCAGCAGCGTAGCTGGGGCAGGGACTTTTGGAGCTTTCTTT
CASSVAGAGTFGAFF
>TRBV4-1|NA|NA|TRBJ2-7
TGCGCCAGCAGCCAAGTAAACGGGGGAAACGAGCAGTACTTC
CASSQVNGGNEQYF
>TRBV5-1|NA|TRBD2|TRBJ2-3
TGCGCCAGCAGCTCGCTTAGCGGGGGTTCTACAGATACGCAGTATTTT
CASSSLSGGSTDTQYF
>TRBV27|few|NA|TRBJ1-5
TGTGCCAGCAGTTTAAAGGGGATTAGCAATCAGCCCCAGCATTTT
CASSLKGISNQPQHF
>TRBV7-9|NA|NA|TRBJ2-7
TGTGCCAGCAGCTTATATAGTTCGTACGAGCAGTACTTC
CASSLYSSYEQYF
>TRBV13|few|NA|TRBJ1-3
TGTGCCAGCAGCGATCTCCAGGAACTCGGGAGAAACACCATATATTTT
CASSDLQELGRNTIYF
>TRBV7-2|NA|NA|TRBJ1-4
TGTGCCAGCAGCCCTGGCTCAAATGAAAAACTGTTTTTT
CASSPGSNEKLFF
>TRBV2|NA|TRBD2|TRBJ2-5
TGTGCCTCAAGAGGAACTAGCGGGGGAGTCCAAGAGACCCAGTACTTC
CASRGTSGGVQETQYF
>TRBV18|NA|TRBD1|TRBJ1-2
TGTGCCAGCTCACCGTCGGAGGGGGCAAACTATGGCTACACCTTC
CASSPSEGANYGYTF
>TRBV19|NA|NA|TRBJ2-3
NA
CASSISAAGGLSDTQYF
>TRBV5-4|NA|TRBD2|TRBJ2-3
TGTGCCAGCAGCTTTCTAGCGGGGATCACAGATACGCAGTATTTT
CASSFLAGITDTQYF
>TRBV6-1|NA|NA|TRBJ1-5
TGTGCCAGCAGTGAGGGAGGCAATCAGCCCCAGCATTTT
CASSEGGNQPQHF
>TRBV19|NA|NA|TRBJ1-6
TGTGCCAGTAGTATCGGGCGGGGGACTATATTGGGAAATTCACCCCTCCACTTT
CASSIGRGTILGNSPLHF
>TRBV23-1|NA|TRBD2|TRBJ2-5
TGCGCCAGCAGTCAATCGCGGGGGATCACGGAGACCCAGTACTTC
CASSQSRGITETQYF
>TRBV18|NA|TRBD1|TRBJ1-1
TGTGCCAGCTCACCGAACAGGGGGGACACTGAAGCTTTCTTT
CASSPNRGDTEAFF
>TRBV11-2|once|TRBD2|TRBJ2-1
TGTGCCAGCAGCTTATTAGCGGGGGGGATTATCAATGAGCAGTTCTTC
CASSLLAGGIINEQFF
>TRBV5-1|NA|TRBD2|TRBJ2-3
TGCGCCAGCAGCTTGGGCTCTAGCGGGGGGACCACAGATACGCAGTATTTT
CASSLGSSGGTTDTQYF
>TRBV5-1|many|NA|TRBJ2-7
TGCGCCAGCAGCCCGGGGGGGACAGGGCACTACGAGCAGTACTTC
CASSPGGTGHYEQYF
>TRBV4-1|NA|TRBD1|TRBJ1-5
TGCGCCAGCAGCCAAGAATGGACAGGGAGGAATCAGCCCCAGCATTTT
CASSQEWTGRNQPQHF
>TRBV19|few|TRBD2|TRBJ2-5
TGTGCCAGTAGTATCCGGACTAGCGGATTAGGGGAGACCCAGTACTTC
CASSIRTSGLGETQYF
>TRBV11-2|NA|TRBD2|TRBJ2-3
TGTGCCAGCAGCTTAGATCGGAGCGGGGGGCGCACAGATACGCAGTATTTT
CASSLDRSGGRTDTQYF
>TRBV11-3|once|NA|TRBJ1-5
TGTGCCAGCAGCTTAGATACGGTTGACAGTTCGAGCAATCAGCCCCAGCATTTT
CASSLDTVDSSSNQPQHF
>TRBV7-9|NA|NA|TRBJ1-6
TGTGCCAGCAGCTTAGAGGGAGGAAATTCACCCCTCCACTTT
CASSLEGGNSPLHF
>TRBV18|NA|TRBD1|TRBJ2-1
TGTGCCAGCTCACCACCAGGGGGACAGACATACCCTCATGAGCAGTTCTTC
CASSPPGGQTYPHEQFF
>TRBV5-1|NA|NA|TRBJ1-2
TGCGCCAGCAGCTGGACAGACAATAAGAACTATGGCTACACCTTC
CASSWTDNKNYGYTF